The source of this T cell receptor (beta chain) is a study of shared clonotypes between healthy human individuals. Study results and limitations: Non-shared clonotypes had lower generation probabilities than those shared by all four donors.

Terminally differentiated effector memory CD45RA+ cells were left out of the naive CD8 fraction, which was CD45RO-negative and positively selected for CCR7. This CDR3 contains 15 residues. Germline V lookup: CDR1 SGHVS, CDR2 FNYEAQ. V shed 5 bases and J 7 bases; nucleotides not matched to a gene: 10. Concerning this clone itself: Its antigen is not identified.

Repertoires were generated with immunoSEQ multiplex PCR, while TCRdb's copy carries only in-frame clones and drops some. The sample includes hundreds of thousands of clones, 90% to 95% of them seen just once. Sequences were obtained from naive CD8+ T cells sorted from blood. This clonotype was sampled from a woman under 40 in good health. The chain is built from TRBV7-6 and TRBJ2-1, with 8 bases identical to TRBD2. The CDR3 is CASSPVVAGLNEQFF. The CDR3 bases are TGTGCCAGCAGCCCGGTGGTAGCGGGACTTAATGAGCAGTTCTTC. Based on the CDR3 plus reference TRBV7-6 and TRBJ2-1, the full variable domain is GAGVSQSPRYKVTKRGQDVALRCDPISGHVSLYWYRQALGQGPEFLTYFNYEAQQDKSGLPNDRFSAERPEGSISTLTIQRTEQRDSAMYRCASSPVVAGLNEQFFGPGTRLTVL.